The 10 T cell receptor beta chains below come from one sample, sequenced in a study of prognosis after radiotherapy for stage I lung cancer. Starting from genomic DNA, TCR beta CDR3 was amplified through two-round multiplex PCR. Amplification in first-round PCR relied on primers specific to each TRBV and TRBJ gene. TCRdb processed the multiplex PCR reads anew with MiXCR; each CDR3 protein has one entry. The sample shows 15,000 to 20,000 distinct CDR3 sequences, approximately 46% of them seen only once. Sequenced material: PBMCs, taken before or after stereotactic body radiation therapy (not recorded which). Receptor source: a donor at least 50 years old with non-small cell lung cancer.

This clonotype was seen many times. The genes are TRBV9 and TRBJ2-1; 13 positions agree with TRBD2. V shed 4 bases and J 8 bases; nucleotides not matched to a gene: 6. The CDR3 has 15 residues. Germline-derived CDR1 and CDR2 are SGDLS and YYNGEE. CDR3 region: CASSPGTSGKDEQFF. The CDR3 DNA is TGTGCCAGCAGCCCGGGGACTAGCGGGAAGGATGAGCAGTTCTTC.

In the case of this clonotype: A clone one base away is much larger, so this may be a read error. The J gene is TRBJ1-2, the V gene TRBV28; TRBD1 matches 8 bases. Germline V gives CDR1 MDHEN, CDR2 SYDVKM. The CDR3 loop spans 17 amino acids. With 1 base clipped from V and 11 bases from J, the junction kept 18 bases outside the gene matches. This chain's CDR3 is CASSLSWTGSLRHPYTF. The DNA of the CDR3 is TGTGCCAGCAGTTTATCCTGGACAGGGAGCCTTAGGCATCCGTACACCTTC.

This clonotype occurred many times. For the CDR3, the DNA is TGTGCCAGCGGGGAGAGCGGGGGGGGGGGCGAGCAGTACTTC. Translating it yields CASGESGGGGEQYF. V and J are TRBV12-3 or TRBV12-4 and TRBJ2-7; 10 bases agree with TRBD2. J lost 6 bases, V lost 8 bases, and 10 bases had no gene match. CDR3 length equals 14 residues.

With regard to this clonotype: A far larger clone differs by one base, so this is likely a read error. The gene calls are TRBV6-2 or TRBV6-3 and TRBJ2-1; D is possibly TRBD2 (5 bases). The CDR3 is made up of 16 amino acids. The V end lost 6 bases, the J end lost 0 bases, and 15 bases lay between the germline ends. CDR1 and CDR2 from the germline V gene are MNHEY and SVGEGT. For the CDR3, the DNA is TGTGCCAGCAGGGCCCACGGGGTGTCCTCCTACAATGAGCAGTTCTTC. Translation: CASRAHGVSSYNEQFF.

This clonotype was seen many times. V is TRBV7-8 and J is TRBJ1-4; D gene uncertain. The CDR3 consists of 15 residues. CDR1 and CDR2 (germline): SGHVS, FQNEAQ. Deletions cut 1 base from V and 8 bases from J, with 14 bases between. DNA of the CDR3: TGTGCCAGCAGCTTAGTTGCTGGGGAAAGAGAAAAACTGTTTTTT. It yields the protein CASSLVAGEREKLFF.

This clonotype was seen at least ten times. This chain joins TRBV28 and TRBJ2-7; D uncertain. CDR1 and CDR2 from the germline V gene are MDHEN and SYDVKM. There are 12 residues in the CDR3. Trimming removed 5 bases from V and 6 bases from J, with 11 bases in between. The CDR3 nucleotides read TGTGCCAGCAGTCTTATTAGTGGCGAGCAGTACTTC. Translating gives CASSLISGEQYF.

A word on this clonotype: One end of the junction is discordant with germline, which a read error may explain. The chain carries TRBV20-1 and TRBJ2-2; possibly TRBD1 or TRBD2 for D (5 bases each). The CDR3 is 16 residues long. Germline lookup yields CDR1 DFQATT and CDR2 SNEGSKA (reference sequence). This CDR3 is CSARDPEARGTGELFF. The CDR3 nucleotides are TGCAGTGCTAGAGATCCGGAGGCCCGGGGCACCGGGGAGCTGTTCTTT.

In regard to this clonotype: This is likely an artifact of a read error, given a far larger clone one base away. V gene TRBV6-1 combines with J gene TRBJ2-3, with 8 bases lining up with TRBD1. The CDR3 spans 13 residues. Germline V gene sequence: CDR1 MNHNS, CDR2 SASEGT. V shed 11 bases and J 3 bases; nucleotides not matched to a gene: 7. The CDR3 region has the DNA TGTGCCGTCCAACAGGGGGAGACAGATACGCAGTATTTT. Translation: CAVQQGETDTQYF.

This clonotype was recorded once. The V call is TRBV5-1, the J call TRBJ2-2, with D uncertain. The germline CDR1 and CDR2 sequences are SGHRS and YFSETQ. The V and J ends lost 0 bases and 4 bases respectively, with 10 bases between them. The CDR3 has 15 amino acids. The CDR3 is CASSLGAYGTGELFF. The CDR3 nucleotides read TGCGCCAGCAGCTTGGGAGCCTACGGCACCGGGGAGCTGTTTTTT.

V usage is TRBV6-1 and J usage is TRBJ2-7; 9 positions match TRBD1. Losses at the gene ends were 10 bases for V and 4 bases for J; bases not matched to a gene: 8. This CDR3 contains 13 residues. Germline CDR1 MNHNS, CDR2 SASEGT. Here the CDR3 reads CATTRDRAYEQYF. The CDR3, as DNA: TGTGCCACCACCCGGGACAGGGCTTACGAGCAGTACTTC.